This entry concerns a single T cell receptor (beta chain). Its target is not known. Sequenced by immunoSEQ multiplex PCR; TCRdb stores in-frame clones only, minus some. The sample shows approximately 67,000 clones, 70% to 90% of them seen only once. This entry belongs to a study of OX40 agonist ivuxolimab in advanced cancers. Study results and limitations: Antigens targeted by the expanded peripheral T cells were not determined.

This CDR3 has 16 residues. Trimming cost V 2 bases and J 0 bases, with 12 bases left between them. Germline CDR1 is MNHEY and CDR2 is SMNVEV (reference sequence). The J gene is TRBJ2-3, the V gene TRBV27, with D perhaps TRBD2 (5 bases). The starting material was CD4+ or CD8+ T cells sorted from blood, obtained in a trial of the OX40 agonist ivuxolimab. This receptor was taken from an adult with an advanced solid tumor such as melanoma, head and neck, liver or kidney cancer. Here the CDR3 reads CASSLIETGSTDTQYF. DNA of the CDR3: TGTGCCAGCAGTTTAATAGAGACGGGAAGCACAGATACGCAGTATTTT.